The clone carrying this T cell receptor (beta chain) was counted a single time. The data derive from a study of shared clonotypes between healthy human individuals. The CDR3 extends over 15 amino acids. Germline CDR1 and CDR2: SGHRS and YFSETQ. Trimming shortened V by 4 bases and J by 0 bases, and 14 bases separated the two germline ends. Sequencing was at deep level. Generated by immunoSEQ multiplex PCR, the TCRdb table keeps only in-frame clones and is missing some. Of 730,000 or so clones listed, less than 80% are singletons. Sequenced: memory CD4+ T cells sorted from blood. Subset given: CD45RA-negative fraction. This TCR derives from a woman in her 30s in good health. The gene calls are TRBV5-1 and TRBJ2-7; D may be TRBD1 (6 bases). In DNA, the CDR3 is TGCGCCAGCAGCAACAGGGTAATAGGCTCCTACGAGCAGTACTTC. Its protein product is CASSNRVIGSYEQYF.